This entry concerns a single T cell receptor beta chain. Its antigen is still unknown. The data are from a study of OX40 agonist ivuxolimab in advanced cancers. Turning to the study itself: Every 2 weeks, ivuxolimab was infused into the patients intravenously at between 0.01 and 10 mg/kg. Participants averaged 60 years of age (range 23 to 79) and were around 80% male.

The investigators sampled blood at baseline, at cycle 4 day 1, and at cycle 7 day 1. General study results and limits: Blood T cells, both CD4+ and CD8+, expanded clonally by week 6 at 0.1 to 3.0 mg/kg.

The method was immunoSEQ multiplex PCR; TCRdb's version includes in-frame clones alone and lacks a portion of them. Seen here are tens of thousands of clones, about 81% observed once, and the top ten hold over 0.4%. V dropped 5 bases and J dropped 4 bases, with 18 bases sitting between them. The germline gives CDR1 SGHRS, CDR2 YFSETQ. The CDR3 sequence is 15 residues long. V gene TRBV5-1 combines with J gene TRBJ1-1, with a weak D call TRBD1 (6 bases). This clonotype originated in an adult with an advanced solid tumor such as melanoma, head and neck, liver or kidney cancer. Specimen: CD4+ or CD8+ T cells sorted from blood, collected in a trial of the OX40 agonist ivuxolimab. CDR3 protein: CASSKGGAEGTEAFF. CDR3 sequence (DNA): TGCGCCAGCAGTAAGGGGGGGGCTGAGGGCACTGAAGCTTTCTTT.